Here is one T cell receptor beta chain with its context. Its antigen is unknown. Germline lookup yields CDR1 SGHRS and CDR2 YFSETQ. Unmatched junction bases numbered 6, after V lost 1 base and J lost 10 bases. The CDR3 totals 15 residues. The data originate from a study of PD-1 blockade in classical Hodgkin lymphoma. Study-wide points: Newly diagnosed patients had baseline TCR diversity that was reportedly lower than that of healthy donors. Although disease activity or prior therapy may be involved, causes of the repertoire differences remain undefined.

Repertoires were generated with immunoSEQ multiplex PCR, while TCRdb's copy carries only in-frame clones and drops some. The profile shows some 30,000 clones, 88% of them singletons. Time point specified: newly diagnosed, previously untreated cHL patient sample. Magnetic negative selection was used to purify CD4+ T cells from PBMCs that had been thawed. PBMCs from patients with newly diagnosed, untreated classical Hodgkin lymphoma served as a comparison group for the relapsed/refractory trial patients. Sequences were obtained from CD4+ T cells from blood. The rearrangement links TRBV5-1 to TRBJ1-6; 9 nucleotides line up with TRBD1. This clonotype was sampled from a human donor with classical Hodgkin lymphoma. The CDR3 sequence: CASSLKGQGGSPLHF. The CDR3 DNA is TGCGCCAGCAGCTTGAAGGGACAGGGCGGATCACCCCTCCACTTT.